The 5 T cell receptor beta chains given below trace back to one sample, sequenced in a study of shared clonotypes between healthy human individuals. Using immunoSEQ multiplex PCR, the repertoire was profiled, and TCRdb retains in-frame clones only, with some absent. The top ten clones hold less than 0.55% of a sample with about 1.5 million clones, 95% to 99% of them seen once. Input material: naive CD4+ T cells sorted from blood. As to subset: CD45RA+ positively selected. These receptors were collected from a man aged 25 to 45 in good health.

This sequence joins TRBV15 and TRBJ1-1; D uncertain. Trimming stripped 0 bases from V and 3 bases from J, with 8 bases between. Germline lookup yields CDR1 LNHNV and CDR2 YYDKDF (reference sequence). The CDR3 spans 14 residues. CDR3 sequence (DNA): TGTGCCACCAGCAGAGATTTCTGGGACACTGAAGCTTTCTTT. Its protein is CATSRDFWDTEAFF.

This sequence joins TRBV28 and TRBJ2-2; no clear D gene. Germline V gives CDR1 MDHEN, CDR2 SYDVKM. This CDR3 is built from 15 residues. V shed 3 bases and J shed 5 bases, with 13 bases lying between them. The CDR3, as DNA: TGTGCCAGCAGTTTTCAGGTCAGGACGACCGGGGAGCTGTTTTTT. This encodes CASSFQVRTTGELFF.

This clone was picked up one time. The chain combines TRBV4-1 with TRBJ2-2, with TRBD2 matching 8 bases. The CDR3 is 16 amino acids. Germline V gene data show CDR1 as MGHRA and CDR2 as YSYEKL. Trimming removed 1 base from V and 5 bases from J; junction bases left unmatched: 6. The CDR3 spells CASSQVGLVRTGELFF. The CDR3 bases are TGCGCCAGCAGCCAAGTGGGACTAGTTCGAACCGGGGAGCTGTTTTTT.

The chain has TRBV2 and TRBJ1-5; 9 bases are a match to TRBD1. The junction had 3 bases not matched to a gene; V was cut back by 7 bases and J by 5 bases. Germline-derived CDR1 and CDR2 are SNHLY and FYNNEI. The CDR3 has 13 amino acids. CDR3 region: CASTGTGHQPQHF. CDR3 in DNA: TGTGCCAGCACGGGGACAGGGCATCAGCCCCAGCATTTT. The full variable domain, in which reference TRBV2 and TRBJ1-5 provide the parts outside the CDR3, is EPEVTQTPSHQVTQMGQEVILRCVPISNHLYFYWYRQILGQKVEFLVSFYNNEISEKSEIFDDQFSVERPDGSNFTLKIRSTKLEDSAMYFCASTGTGHQPQHFGDGTRLSIL.

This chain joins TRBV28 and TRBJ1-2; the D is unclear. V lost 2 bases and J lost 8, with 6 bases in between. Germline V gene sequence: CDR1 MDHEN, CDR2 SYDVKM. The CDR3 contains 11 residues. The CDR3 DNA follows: TGTGCCAGCAGTTTAGGATGGGGCTACACCTTC. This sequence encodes CASSLGWGYTF.